The 26 T cell receptor beta chains in this list originate from one sample, sequenced in a study of response to subunit inactivated influenza vaccine. TCRdb used MiXCR to reprocess the RT-PCR reads, holding one entry per CDR3 protein. The sample lists about 540,000 distinct CDR3 sequences; approximately 15% were seen once. The sample here was PBMCs from blood, taken roughly 12 days after vaccination. Every receptor here comes from a man aged 45 to 65 who received an inactivated influenza vaccine.

This clonotype has a handful of counts. The chain links TRBV12-3 or TRBV12-4 to TRBJ1-2; D possibly corresponds to TRBD1 (6 bases). V lost 8 bases, J lost 7 bases, and 14 bases lay in between. The CDR3 totals 12 residues. Written as DNA, the CDR3 is TGTGCCAGCCGAGGGGCAGGGGTTGGCTACACCTTC. Amino acid sequence: CASRGAGVGYTF.

Only a few counts were recorded for this clonotype. J is TRBJ2-5 and V is TRBV4-1; 11 bases are a match to TRBD2. Germline assignment: CDR1 MGHRA and CDR2 YSYEKL. The CDR3 consists of 19 residues. V lost 4 bases and J lost 1; bases outside the gene matches: 14. The chain's CDR3 is CASSPGGLLAGVFQETQYF. DNA for the CDR3: TGCGCCAGCAGCCCAGGGGGGTTACTAGCGGGAGTGTTCCAAGAGACCCAGTACTTC.

This clonotype was recorded only once. The rearrangement joins TRBV30 to TRBJ1-1; tentatively, D is TRBD1 (5 bases). The CDR3 is 11 residues long. Germline V gives CDR1 GTSNPN, CDR2 SVGIG (reference sequence). Trimming took 0 bases from V and 11 from J, leaving 10 bases between them. CDR3 residues: CAWSVFTGAFF. CDR3 DNA sequence: TGTGCCTGGAGTGTATTCACAGGCGCTTTCTTT.

The chain is built from TRBV4-3 and TRBJ2-3; D unclear. The V end was cut by 3 bases, the J end by 6 bases, with 13 bases between. Germline CDR1 LGHNA, CDR2 YSLEER. There are 14 residues in the CDR3. In DNA form, the CDR3 reads TGCGCCAGCAGCCAGTCGAAACCGCCGGATACGCAGTATTTT. Translation gives CASSQSKPPDTQYF.

V usage is TRBV5-1 and J usage is TRBJ2-7; 9 nucleotides agree with TRBD1. V was pared by 2 bases and J by 0 bases, with 12 bases of the junction left unmatched. There are 18 residues in the CDR3. CDR1 is SGHRS and CDR2 is YFSETQ in the germline V gene. The CDR3, as DNA: TGCGCCAGCAGCTTAGGACAGGGGTCGTTCTCAAGCTCCTACGAGCAGTACTTC. Translation: CASSLGQGSFSSSYEQYF.

This clonotype showed up just a few times. A read error may account for a junction end that differs from germline. V gene TRBV7-9 combines with J gene TRBJ2-1; 10 bases are a match to TRBD2. Per the germline V gene, CDR1 is SEHNR and CDR2 is FQNEAQ (reference sequence). The CDR3 is 14 amino acids. CDR3 residues: CASSIAGLAGAQFF. The CDR3 nucleotides are TGTGCCAGCAGCATAGCAGGGCTAGCGGGGGCGCAGTTCTTC.

There are a few counts of this clonotype. The V gene is TRBV12-3 or TRBV12-4, the J gene TRBJ1-5; no firm D call. There are 14 residues in the CDR3. V was cut by 1 base and J by 7 bases, with 11 bases left in between. CDR3 region: CASSLEVGGQPQHF. The CDR3 bases are TGTGCCAGCAGTTTAGAAGTGGGCGGCCAGCCCCAGCATTTT.

This clonotype appeared many times. The chain recombines TRBV7-9 with TRBJ1-4, with D unclear. Germline V gives CDR1 SEHNR, CDR2 FQNEAQ (reference sequence). The CDR3 extends over 15 amino acids. Trimming removed 1 base at V and 5 bases at J, with 11 bases between. CDR3 loop: CASSLGIGQNEKLFF. Here the CDR3 DNA reads TGTGCCAGCAGCTTAGGTATAGGGCAAAATGAAAAACTGTTTTTT.

The genes are TRBV18 and TRBJ2-6, with unresolved D. Trimming removed 3 bases from V and 0 bases from J, with 9 bases in between. The CDR3 length is 16 residues. Germline values: CDR1 KGHSH, CDR2 LQKENI. The CDR3 coding sequence is TGTGCCAGCTCACCGGTCCGTATCTCTGGGGCCAACGTCCTGACTTTC. Translated, it gives CASSPVRISGANVLTF.

This clonotype was recorded a few times. The chain links TRBV29-1 to TRBJ2-7, with D maybe TRBD1 (5 bases). The CDR3 contains 12 residues. Germline CDR1 SQVTM, CDR2 ANQGSEA. Trimming shortened V by 6 bases and J by 5 bases, and 14 bases separated the two germline ends. In DNA form, the CDR3 reads TGCAGCGTAGGGGCCCTCGGAGACGAGCAGTACTTC. Protein product: CSVGALGDEQYF.

The chain recombines TRBV28 with TRBJ2-3; 14 bases map to TRBD2. CDR3 length: 19 residues. V lost 6 bases to trimming and J lost 5 bases; unmatched junction nucleotides: 16. The germline CDR1 and CDR2 sequences are MDHEN and SYDVKM. CDR3 coding DNA: TGTGCCAGCAGCCGTAGGGGACTAGCGGGAGAGGGGGTTCTAGATACGCAGTATTTT. This codes for CASSRRGLAGEGVLDTQYF.

This clonotype was seen more than once but under ten times. The rearrangement joins TRBV14 to TRBJ2-3; no firm D call. The V end lost 5 bases, the J end lost 2 bases, and 14 bases lay between the germline ends. The CDR3 runs 15 residues. Germline V lookup: CDR1 SGHDN, CDR2 FVKESK. The CDR3 sequence is CASSLQSLNTDTQYF. The CDR3 nucleotides read TGTGCCAGCAGCTTGCAGTCGCTGAACACAGATACGCAGTATTTT.

Comment on this clonotype: A junction end diverges from the germline sequence, so it may reflect a read error. The chain links TRBV7-9 to TRBJ2-5; 9 positions agree with TRBD2. Germline CDR1 SEHNR, CDR2 FQNEAQ (reference sequence). The CDR3 sequence is 15 residues long. DNA of the CDR3: TGTTCCAGCAGCTTAGTAGCGGGGGTTCAAGAGACCCAGTACTTC. This sequence encodes CSSSLVAGVQETQYF. Filled out from reference TRBV7-9 and TRBJ2-5, the complete variable domain reads DTGVSQNPRHKITKRGQNVTFRCDPISEHNRLYWYRQTLGQGPEFLTYFQNEAQLEKSRLLSDRFSAERPKGSFSTLEIQRTEQGDSAMYLCSSSLVAGVQETQYFGPGTRLLVL.

CDR3 sequence reads: CASSLGDRRSTDTQYF. The CDR3 DNA reads as TGTGCCAGCAGCCTCGGGGACAGAAGGAGCACAGATACGCAGTATTTT. The V gene is TRBV7-9, the J gene TRBJ2-3; 7 bases map to TRBD1. The CDR3 sequence is 16 residues long. In germline, CDR1 is SEHNR, CDR2 FQNEAQ (reference sequence). J lost 0 bases, V lost 5 bases, and 8 bases had no gene match.

This clonotype occurred many times. The chain recombines TRBV28 with TRBJ2-2; TRBD1 agrees at 7 bases. This CDR3 has 17 residues. The germline CDR1 and CDR2 sequences are MDHEN and SYDVKM. V trimming: 2 bases; J trimming: 3 bases; junction bases outside the gene matches: 9. The CDR3 DNA reads TGTGCCAGCAGTTTAGACCCCCGGGACAGCTACACCGGGGAGCTGTTTTTT. Protein product: CASSLDPRDSYTGELFF.

In this sample, this clonotype turned up many times. The rearrangement uses TRBV3-1 and TRBJ1-5, with D maybe TRBD1 (6 bases). CDR1 LGHDT and CDR2 YNNKEL come from the germline V gene (reference sequence). The CDR3 has 15 residues. The V and J ends lost 4 bases and 2 bases respectively, with 12 bases between them. The CDR3 nucleotides are TGTGCCAGCAGCCCCTCGCAGGGGCGCAATCAGCCCCAGCATTTT. Translation gives CASSPSQGRNQPQHF.

This clonotype showed up just once. The gene calls are TRBV11-2 and TRBJ2-5, with 8 bases aligning to TRBD1. V gave up 1 base and J gave up 5 bases; unmatched junction bases: 12. The germline gives CDR1 SGHAT, CDR2 FQNNGV. The CDR3 has 17 amino acids. DNA for the CDR3: TGTGCCAGCAGCTTAGCCATGGGCAGGGGGCTTATGGAGACCCAGTACTTC. It specifies CASSLAMGRGLMETQYF.

The CDR3 loop reads CASSGTGGRAYEQYF. The CDR3 bases are TGTGCCAGCAGTGGCACAGGAGGGCGAGCCTACGAGCAGTACTTC. The V call is TRBV6-1, the J call TRBJ2-7; the D gene is possibly TRBD2 (6 bases). The CDR3 loop spans 15 amino acids. CDR1 and CDR2 (germline): MNHNS, SASEGT. Between the trimmed V and J ends, which lost 4 bases and 2 bases, there was a span of 15 bases.

This clonotype was picked up a small number of times. The chain has TRBV12-3 or TRBV12-4 and TRBJ2-3; D is perhaps TRBD1 (5 bases). The CDR3 covers 16 residues. Trimming took off 3 bases at V and 0 bases at J, with 13 bases between the two ends. The chain's CDR3 is CASSLGMGRSTDTQYF. CDR3 sequence (DNA): TGTGCCAGCAGTTTGGGGATGGGGCGGAGCACAGATACGCAGTATTTT.

The chain joins TRBV12-3 or TRBV12-4 to TRBJ2-2, with TRBD1 identical over 8 bases. The CDR3 totals 14 residues. V lost 3 bases to trimming and J lost 6 bases; unmatched junction nucleotides: 3. Here the CDR3 DNA reads TGTGCCAGCAGTTTCAGGGGGCTACCCGGGGAGCTGTTTTTT. Its protein product is CASSFRGLPGELFF.

This chain uses TRBV7-2 with TRBJ1-3, with no clear D. The CDR3 spans 15 residues. In germline, CDR1 is SGHTA, CDR2 FQGNSA. Trimming removed 6 bases at V and 0 bases at J, with 12 bases between. The CDR3: CASSPRPNSGNTIYF. The CDR3 bases are TGTGCCAGCAGTCCTAGACCGAACTCTGGAAACACCATATATTTT.

The chain couples TRBV6-5 to TRBJ2-7; D gene ambiguous. V was trimmed by 0 bases and J by 6 bases, leaving 15 bases between them. This CDR3 is 15 amino acids long. Germline V gives CDR1 MNHEY, CDR2 SVGAGI. CDR3 DNA: TGTGCCAGCAGTTACTCTTCCGGGCCCGCTCCCGAGCAGTACTTC. Amino acid sequence: CASSYSSGPAPEQYF.

This clonotype was seen a handful of times. This chain links TRBV20-1 with TRBJ2-1; no definite D call. Germline V lookup: CDR1 DFQATT, CDR2 SNEGSKA (reference sequence). Trimming left V 6 bases short and J 4 bases short, with 13 bases between. This CDR3 has 13 residues. CDR3 bases: TGCAGTGCCGGGCTGGGATGGTACAATGAGCAGTTCTTC. It is translated as CSAGLGWYNEQFF.

This clonotype showed up just a few times. V gene TRBV20-1 combines with J gene TRBJ1-6; no definite D call. The V end was cut by 6 bases, the J end by 10 bases, with 19 bases between. The CDR3 loop spans 14 amino acids. Per germline, CDR1 DFQATT and CDR2 SNEGSKA (reference sequence). This CDR3 reads CSAGSGSGASPLHF. DNA for the CDR3: TGCAGTGCCGGTTCGGGCTCCGGTGCATCACCCCTCCACTTT.

The rearrangement uses TRBV9 and TRBJ2-2, with D uncertain. The germline V gene encodes CDR1 SGDLS and CDR2 YYNGEE. The CDR3 totals 16 residues. V lost 0 bases, J lost 2 bases, and 11 bases lay in between. CDR3 sequence reads: CASSVEGWGNTGELFF. In DNA form, the CDR3 reads TGTGCCAGCAGCGTAGAAGGTTGGGGTAACACCGGGGAGCTGTTTTTT.

This clonotype was observed a handful of times. The chain links TRBV20-1 to TRBJ2-1; D may correspond to TRBD1 or TRBD2 (5 bases each). Germline V CDR1 and CDR2: DFQATT, SNEGSKA (reference sequence). Trimming pared 2 bases from V and 6 bases from J, leaving 17 bases between. The CDR3 is 15 amino acids. CDR3 protein: CSARTGRLSPNEQFF. The CDR3 DNA is TGCAGTGCTAGAACGGGACGGCTATCTCCCAATGAGCAGTTCTTC.